This T cell receptor beta chain was found in a study of T-cell memory formation after mild COVID-19. Study overall: The two donors had largely donor-specific TCR clusters. Study-wide results and caveats: In second-wave clones peaking day 37, SARS-CoV-2 specificity remained unconfirmed. Day 15 to 85 contracting clones showed balanced CD4/CD8; day 15 to 37 expanders favored CD4+.

A remark on this clonotype: The antigen is not known.

From germline, CDR1 is KGHDR and CDR2 SFDVKD. J lost 2 bases, V lost 3 bases, and 2 bases had no gene match. The CDR3 runs 14 residues. TCRdb re-derived calls from the 5' RACE reads in MiXCR, one entry per CDR3 protein. Of 40,000 to 45,000 distinct CDR3 sequences listed, less than 9.5% are singletons. The rearrangement uses TRBV24-1 and TRBJ2-5; 7 nucleotides align to TRBD1. The sequence was obtained from an adult woman who had mild COVID-19 (a few samples of this study predate the infection). Cell type and time point are not known. The sequenced material came from PBMCs or a T cell subset sorted from them (not recorded which). In DNA, the CDR3 is TGTGCCACCAGTGATGGACAGGTACAAGAGACCCAGTACTTC. Translating it yields CATSDGQVQETQYF.